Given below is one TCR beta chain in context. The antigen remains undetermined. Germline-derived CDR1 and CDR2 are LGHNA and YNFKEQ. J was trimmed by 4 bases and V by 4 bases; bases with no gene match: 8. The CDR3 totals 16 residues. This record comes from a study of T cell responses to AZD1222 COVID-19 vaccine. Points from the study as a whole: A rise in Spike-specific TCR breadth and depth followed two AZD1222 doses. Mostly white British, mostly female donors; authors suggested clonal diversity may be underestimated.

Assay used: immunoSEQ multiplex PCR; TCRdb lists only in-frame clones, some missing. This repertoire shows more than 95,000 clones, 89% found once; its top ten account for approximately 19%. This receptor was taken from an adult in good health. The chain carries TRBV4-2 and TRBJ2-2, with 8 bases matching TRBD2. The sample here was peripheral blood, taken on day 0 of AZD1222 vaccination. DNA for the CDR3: TGTGCCAGCAGCCTCGGCCCCGGGAGGGGCACCGGGGAGCTGTTTTTT. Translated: CASSLGPGRGTGELFF.